This T cell receptor beta chain appears in the sequencing data of a study of blood T cell repertoires in COVID-19. Germline assignment: CDR1 GTSNPN and CDR2 SVGIG (reference sequence). The CDR3 runs to 18 residues. Trimming pared 1 base from V and 2 bases from J, leaving 21 bases between. This clone came up once. The data were produced by immunoSEQ multiplex PCR, yet TCRdb's version contains in-frame clones alone and is incomplete. The repertoire holds a few hundred thousand clones, with 70% to 90% as singletons. Sequencing was done on a sample of peripheral blood. The V gene is TRBV30, the J gene TRBJ1-3; D call uncertain. This TCR derives from a man in his forties with acute or convalescent COVID-19. In DNA form, the CDR3 reads TGTGCCTGGAGTGGTTTTGTGGGTCAGGTCATCACTGGAAACACCATATATTTT. Protein sequence: CAWSGFVGQVITGNTIYF.